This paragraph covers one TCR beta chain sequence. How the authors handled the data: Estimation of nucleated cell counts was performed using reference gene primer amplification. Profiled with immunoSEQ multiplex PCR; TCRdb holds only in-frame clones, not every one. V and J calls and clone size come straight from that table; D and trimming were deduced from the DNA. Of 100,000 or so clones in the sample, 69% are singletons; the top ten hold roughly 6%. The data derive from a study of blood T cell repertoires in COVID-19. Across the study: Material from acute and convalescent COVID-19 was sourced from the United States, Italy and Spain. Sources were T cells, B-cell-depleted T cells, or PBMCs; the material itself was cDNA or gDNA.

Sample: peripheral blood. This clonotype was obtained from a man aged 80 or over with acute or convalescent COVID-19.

The CDR3 sequence: CASSPQGNGNQPQHF. The CDR3 region has the DNA TGTGCCAGCTCACCTCAGGGGAATGGCAATCAGCCCCAGCATTTT. The J gene is TRBJ1-5, the V gene TRBV18, with D perhaps matching TRBD1 (6 bases). Germline lookup yields CDR1 KGHSH and CDR2 LQKENI. Trimming took off 3 bases at V and 2 bases at J, with 11 bases between the two ends. This CDR3 region has 15 residues.